Below, one T cell receptor (beta chain) is given with its context. This clonotype was counted only a few times. It has no known antigen specificity. The sample holds no much larger clone one base away, and base qualities are not on file. This sample was taken from a study of T cells after yellow fever vaccination (dated by TCRdb to the late 2010s). Background for the entire study: The SMART-Seq v4 Ultra Low Input RNA kit was used to prepare libraries from fractions with low cell numbers. Bulk TCR alpha and beta repertoires were sequenced longitudinally to track T-cell clones before and after primary and booster YFV17D yellow fever vaccination. Two healthy male donors, one aged 18 to 30 and one aged 30 to 40 years, made up the cohort. Bulk PBMC replicates and cell subsets were isolated from blood drawn at multiple timepoints before and after both primary and secondary immunization.

Germline trimming amounts to 0 bases on V and 6 bases on J, with 6 as the count of junction bases outside the gene matches. The CDR3 runs 16 residues from the cysteine to the phenylalanine. Just CDR3 DNA is preserved here, 48 bases in frame from base 1. General study outcomes and caveats: The secondary T-cell response was found to be weaker but faster than the primary response, with a peak reached on day 5 rather than on day 15. A small fraction of clonotypes appeared in both the CD4 and CD8 compartments, likely as a result of convergent recombination. Because only a couple of donors were included in the study, the extent to which the findings can be generalized is limited. Most clones expanded after primary vaccination (approximately 95% of CD4 and over 80% of CD8) were re-detected after the booster, suggesting that broad memory maintenance occurred. Computational filtering was needed because FACS-sorted repertoires could contain abundant contaminating clonotypes from the bulk population.

Sequencing was performed on an Illumina NovaSeq 6000. Synthesis of TCR cDNA relied on 5'RACE template switching, a step that introduced a universal primer site along with unique molecular identifiers. Priming of cDNA synthesis was performed from both the TCR alpha and TCR beta constant segments. Library amplification used two PCR steps, and the second PCR step added sample barcodes and sequencing adapters. Sequencing of the libraries was done on either Illumina HiSeq 2500 (2x100 bp) or NovaSeq (2x150 bp). The authors' analysis ran thus. MIGEC was used to demultiplex reads and collapse the reads into UMI consensus sequences, and MiXCR was used for V(D)J alignment. Clonotypes responding to the vaccine were identified with edgeR on replicate PBMC samples, with the criteria of FDR below 0.01 and a log2 fold change above 5 up to day 15. CD4 or CD8 identity was assigned to each bulk clonotype according to whether the clonotype was present at higher abundance in the sequenced CD4 repertoire or the sequenced CD8 repertoire. TCRdb reran the public reads through fastp at Q25 and MiXCR, keeping productive beta chains. Each entry merges the rows of one CDR3 protein and shows their most common DNA and genes. TCRdb's processing, not the study's, gives the V and J calls here. Recorded for this sample are 400,000 to 450,000 distinct CDR3 sequences; under 20% of them occurred a single time. The ten largest account for about a sixth of the sample.

Taken with the paper, the label for treatment or condition translates to: live attenuated yellow fever vaccine strain. At each blood-draw timepoint, two biological replicates of bulk PBMCs were obtained. PBMCs were isolated from peripheral blood using a standard Ficoll-Paque protocol. RNA was extracted with TriZol from bulk PBMCs, CD4 and CD8 fractions, and dextramer-positive and dextramer-negative fractions. This receptor was obtained from a man between 18 and 35 years old who received the YFV17D yellow fever vaccine. Sequenced here: PBMCs, sampled before the yellow fever booster vaccination. The rearranged segments are TRBV12-3 or TRBV12-4 and TRBJ1-5, with 9 junctional bases fitting TRBD1. CDR3 reads: CASSLAGQGITQPQHF. The DNA sequence is given as TGTGCCAGCAGTTTAGCGGGACAGGGTATCACTCAGCCCCAGCATTTT.